A single sample gave rise to the 27 T cell receptor beta chains below, sequenced in a study of PD-L1 blockade in urothelial cancer. Profiling relied on immunoSEQ multiplex PCR, and the TCRdb table lists in-frame clones only, not all of them. The sample holds 58,000 or so clones, more than 70% seen once. Sequences were derived from PBMCs, sampled around atezolizumab (anti-PD-L1) treatment. The receptors originated from a man in his fifties or sixties with urothelial cancer.

The chain joins TRBV11-2 to TRBJ2-1; TRBD2 matches 10 bases. CDR3 length equals 16 residues. V lost 2 bases and J lost 3; bases outside the gene matches: 4. Per the germline V gene, CDR1 is SGHAT and CDR2 is FQNNGV. CDR3 nucleotide sequence: TGTGCCAGCAGCTTATCCTTAGCGGGAGGCTACAATGAGCAGTTCTTC. Translation: CASSLSLAGGYNEQFF.

The chain carries TRBV7-2 and TRBJ2-1, with TRBD2 matching over 10 bases. Germline V gene lookup returns CDR1 SGHTA and CDR2 FQGNSA. The CDR3 loop spans 14 amino acids. Unmatched junction bases numbered 2, after V lost 7 bases and J lost 2 bases. The CDR3 DNA sequence: TGTGCCAGCACCGGACTAGCGGCCTACAATGAGCAGTTCTTC. Its translation: CASTGLAAYNEQFF.

This chain links TRBV13 with TRBJ2-2; 7 bases fit TRBD1. Losses at the gene ends were 0 bases for V and 7 bases for J; bases not matched to a gene: 8. The V gene's germline CDR1 is PRHDT and CDR2 FYEKMQ (reference sequence). This CDR3 has 16 residues. CDR3 bases: TGTGCCAGCAGCTTAGGCCCAGGGGGTTCCGACGGGGAGCTGTTTTTT. This sequence encodes CASSLGPGGSDGELFF.

The V and J genes are TRBV2 and TRBJ2-7, with D possibly being TRBD2 (5 bases). Germline lookup yields CDR1 SNHLY and CDR2 FYNNEI. The length of the CDR3 is 14 residues. V was shortened by 8 bases and J by 4 bases, with 18 bases between the two germline ends. The CDR3 sequence: CASREWARAYEQYF. Written as DNA, the CDR3 is TGTGCCAGCCGGGAATGGGCGAGGGCTTACGAGCAGTACTTC.

The chain has TRBV7-9 and TRBJ2-3; TRBD2 might be the D (6 bases). V was shortened by 6 bases and J by 4 bases, with 20 bases between the two germline ends. This CDR3 comprises 16 residues. CDR1 is SEHNR, CDR2 FQNEAQ, per germline (reference sequence). The CDR3 sequence: CASRLGTGSGSDTQYF. CDR3 nucleotide sequence: TGTGCCAGCAGGTTGGGGACCGGGAGTGGATCAGATACGCAGTATTTT.

The rearrangement uses TRBV6-5 and TRBJ2-1, with no clear D. V lost 6 bases and J 6 bases, leaving 6 bases between the germline ends. CDR1 is MNHEY, CDR2 SVGAGI, per germline. This CDR3 has 11 residues. CDR3 bases: TGTGCCAGCAGCCCCGGCAATGAGCAGTTCTTC. Protein product: CASSPGNEQFF.

The chain combines TRBV5-4 with TRBJ1-4, with a tentative D call TRBD1 (5 bases). This CDR3 has 14 residues. Trimming left V 4 bases short and J 0 bases short, with 7 bases between. CDR1 SGHNT and CDR2 YYREEE come from the germline V gene (reference sequence). The CDR3: CASSLTATNEKLFF. For the CDR3, the DNA is TGTGCCAGCAGCCTGACAGCAACTAATGAAAAACTGTTTTTT.

The chain employs TRBV20-1 and TRBJ2-1; no reliable D call. V lost 8 bases and J 8 bases, leaving 13 bases between the germline ends. The CDR3 is 11 residues long. CDR1 is DFQATT, CDR2 SNEGSKA, per germline (reference sequence). The CDR3 spells CSPTEWHEQFF. In nucleotides, the CDR3 is TGCAGTCCCACCGAATGGCATGAGCAGTTCTTC.

The chain is built from TRBV7-3 and TRBJ2-1, with 9 bases identical to TRBD2. Germline assignment: CDR1 SGHTA and CDR2 FQGTGA. The CDR3 has 17 residues. With V trimmed by 5 bases and J by 8 bases, 16 bases remained unmatched. CDR3 region: CASSGWRGGGAMDEQFF. In DNA form, the CDR3 reads TGTGCCAGCAGCGGCTGGCGTGGCGGGGGGGCTATGGATGAGCAGTTCTTC.

The chain is built from TRBV5-6 and TRBJ2-1, with a weak D call TRBD2 (6 bases). The CDR3 contains 15 residues. The V gene lost 4 bases and the J gene lost 3 bases, with 14 bases spanning the gap. The germline gives CDR1 SGHDT, CDR2 YYEEEE. This CDR3 is CASSAGPQNYNEQFF. The DNA for the CDR3 is TGTGCCAGCAGCGCGGGACCCCAGAACTACAATGAGCAGTTCTTC.

The chain carries TRBV4-2 and TRBJ2-7; 9 bases line up with TRBD2. Germline-derived CDR1 and CDR2 are LGHNA and YNFKEQ. The ends lost 1 base at V and 7 bases at J; junction bases unmatched: 8. CDR3 length: 15 residues. The CDR3 sequence is CASSQGLAGSQEQYF. CDR3 DNA sequence: TGTGCCAGCAGCCAAGGGCTAGCGGGAAGTCAGGAGCAGTACTTC.

This clone was observed once. The chain recombines TRBV5-5 with TRBJ2-1; 9 bases align to TRBD1. Germline V gene data show CDR1 as SGHKS and CDR2 as YYEKEE (reference sequence). The CDR3 contains 14 residues. The V gene end was trimmed by 2 bases and the J gene end by 8 bases; junction bases not matched to a gene: 5. CDR3 sequence: CASSLGQGYDEQFF. The CDR3 DNA is TGTGCCAGCAGCTTAGGACAGGGGTATGATGAGCAGTTCTTC. The full variable domain, rest sourced from reference TRBV5-5 and TRBJ2-1, is DAGVTQSPTHLIKTRGQQVTLRCSPISGHKSVSWYQQVLGQGPQFIFQYYEKEERGRGNFPDRFSARQFPNYSSELNVNALLLGDSALYLCASSLGQGYDEQFFGPGTRLTVL.

The V call is TRBV5-1, the J call TRBJ2-1, with 7 bases identical to TRBD2. V lost 2 bases, J lost 0 bases, and 2 bases stayed unmatched. Per germline, CDR1 SGHRS and CDR2 YFSETQ. The CDR3 runs to 15 residues. The CDR3 sequence: CASSFGGSSYNEQFF. The CDR3, as DNA: TGCGCCAGCAGCTTTGGCGGGAGCTCCTACAATGAGCAGTTCTTC.

The chain recombines TRBV19 with TRBJ2-3, with TRBD1 identical over 7 bases. Trimming cost V 6 bases and J 1 base; bases outside gene matches: 1. Looked up from germline, CDR1 is LNHDA and CDR2 is SQIVND (reference sequence). This CDR3 has 13 amino acids. This CDR3 reads CASRGTGTDTQYF. The CDR3, as DNA: TGTGCCAGTAGGGGGACAGGCACAGATACGCAGTATTTT.

The gene calls are TRBV12-5 and TRBJ2-2; 12 bases agree with TRBD2. Germline CDR1 reads LGHNT; CDR2 reads FRNRAP. The CDR3 runs to 15 residues. V lost 5 bases and J lost 7; bases outside the gene matches: 5. The CDR3 region has the DNA TGTGCTAGTGGTCACGGACTAGCGGGAATCGGGGAGCTGTTTTTT. Translating it yields CASGHGLAGIGELFF.

The CDR3 coding sequence is TGTGCCACCAGCAGAGATGGGCCGGCCTCGAACACTGAAGCTTTCTTT. Translating gives CATSRDGPASNTEAFF. This rearrangement joins TRBV15 to TRBJ1-1; no firm D call. Trimming shortened V by 0 bases and J by 1 base, and 12 bases separated the two germline ends. The CDR3 consists of 16 residues. Germline V gene lookup returns CDR1 LNHNV and CDR2 YYDKDF (reference sequence).

This clone is a singleton in its sample. The chain has TRBV5-1 and TRBJ1-1; TRBD1 is a possible D gene (6 bases). Trimming removed 4 bases at V and 2 bases at J, with 15 bases between. Looked up from germline, CDR1 is SGHRS and CDR2 is YFSETQ. The CDR3 has 15 residues. DNA of the CDR3: TGCGCCAGCAGCCCGGGTGGACAGACAAACACTGAAGCTTTCTTT. The encoded protein is CASSPGGQTNTEAFF.

The gene calls are TRBV2 and TRBJ2-7, with 12 bases aligning to TRBD2. The V gene end was trimmed by 7 bases and the J gene end by 6 bases; junction bases not matched to a gene: 7. CDR1 is SNHLY, CDR2 FYNNEI, per germline. The CDR3 has 14 residues. Written as DNA, the CDR3 is TGTGCCAGCAAACCGGGACTAGCGGGTTCCGAGCAGTACTTC. This gives the protein CASKPGLAGSEQYF.

The chain uses TRBV11-1 and TRBJ1-1, with 10 bases fitting TRBD1. The CDR3 is 17 residues long. The V gene's germline CDR1 is SGHAT and CDR2 FQDESV (reference sequence). With 4 bases clipped from V and 1 base from J, the junction kept 9 bases outside the gene matches. This CDR3 reads CASSSRRTGGQNTEAFF. The CDR3 DNA is TGTGCCAGCAGCTCCCGACGGACAGGGGGACAGAACACTGAAGCTTTCTTT.

The V call is TRBV7-8, the J call TRBJ2-5, with 8 bases aligning to TRBD2. The CDR3 runs 13 residues. The V gene's germline CDR1 is SGHVS and CDR2 FQNEAQ. V lost 6 bases, J lost 4 bases, and 4 bases stayed unmatched. CDR3 region: CASRRTSGETQYF. DNA of the CDR3: TGTGCCAGCAGACGAACTAGCGGAGAGACCCAGTACTTC.

The chain links TRBV2 to TRBJ1-5; 8 bases are shared with TRBD1. The CDR3 has 15 residues. The germline CDR1 and CDR2 sequences are SNHLY and FYNNEI. The J segment lost 1 base and the V segment lost 5 bases, leaving 4 bases of the junction unmatched. The CDR3 loop reads CASSKGQASNQPQHF. The CDR3 DNA reads as TGTGCCAGCAGTAAGGGACAGGCGAGCAATCAGCCCCAGCATTTT. The full variable domain, completed using reference TRBV2 and TRBJ1-5, is EPEVTQTPSHQVTQMGQEVILRCVPISNHLYFYWYRQILGQKVEFLVSFYNNEISEKSEIFDDQFSVERPDGSNFTLKIRSTKLEDSAMYFCASSKGQASNQPQHFGDGTRLSIL.

This sequence joins TRBV19 and TRBJ1-6; D call uncertain. The CDR3 spans 15 residues. V shed 11 bases and J shed 0 bases, with 14 bases lying between them. Germline V CDR1 and CDR2: LNHDA, SQIVND (reference sequence). CDR3 loop: CAVRRGSSYNSPLHF. Written as DNA, the CDR3 is TGTGCCGTCCGACGAGGCAGCTCCTATAATTCACCCCTCCACTTT.

This chain connects TRBV7-2 to TRBJ2-3; 11 positions match TRBD2. The CDR3 length is 14 residues. Germline V gene lookup returns CDR1 SGHTA and CDR2 FQGNSA. After removal of 9 bases from V and 2 bases from J, the junction contained 4 bases not matched to a gene. The CDR3 protein is CASLAGGNTDTQYF. The CDR3 nucleotides read TGTGCCAGTTTAGCGGGAGGGAACACAGATACGCAGTATTTT.

This clone is a singleton in its sample. V is TRBV30 and J is TRBJ2-7; 9 bases are a match to TRBD1. Germline loops: CDR1 GTSNPN, CDR2 SVGIG (reference sequence). J gave up 9 bases and V 3 bases, and 12 bases lay outside the gene matches. CDR3 length: 14 amino acids. The CDR3 sequence: CAWSPGTGFMGQYF. DNA of the CDR3: TGTGCCTGGAGCCCCGGGACAGGGTTTATGGGGCAGTACTTC.

The chain links TRBV4-1 to TRBJ1-2; TRBD1 aligns across 10 bases. V was clipped by 3 bases and J by 8 bases; unmatched bases: 6. There are 14 residues in the CDR3. Germline V gene sequence: CDR1 MGHRA, CDR2 YSYEKL. CDR3 loop: CASSQWDRGSGYTF. Here the CDR3 DNA reads TGCGCCAGCAGCCAGTGGGACAGGGGTTCGGGCTACACCTTC.

The genes are TRBV7-3 and TRBJ2-1, with D uncertain. The CDR3 extends over 15 amino acids. Germline V gives CDR1 SGHTA, CDR2 FQGTGA. Trimming took 1 base from V and 4 from J, leaving 11 bases between them. Here the CDR3 reads CASSLIRGKYNEQFF. CDR3 nucleotides: TGTGCCAGCAGCTTAATTCGCGGAAAGTACAATGAGCAGTTCTTC.

The chain is built from TRBV7-6 and TRBJ2-7; D is uncertain. Trimming removed 4 bases at V and 5 bases at J, with 15 bases between. Germline-derived CDR1 and CDR2 are SGHVS and FNYEAQ. This CDR3 has 14 amino acids. The CDR3 region has the DNA TGTGCCAGCAGCTCGATCGAGGCCAAGGACGAGCAGTACTTC. Translation gives CASSSIEAKDEQYF.